This T cell receptor beta chain was recovered during a study of blood T cell repertoires in COVID-19. Study-level background: Acute and convalescent COVID-19 samples came from the United States, Italy and Spain.

Germline CDR1 and CDR2: KGHSH and LQKENI. The CDR3 consists of 13 residues. After removal of 5 bases from V and 8 bases from J, the junction contained 8 bases not matched to a gene. Here immunoSEQ multiplex PCR was the method, and the copy in TCRdb shows in-frame clones only, minus some. The sample includes around 400,000 clones, roughly 90% of them seen just once. The clonotype comes from a man aged 35 to 55 with acute or convalescent COVID-19. The chain recombines TRBV18 with TRBJ1-2; 7 bases map to TRBD1. The sample comprised peripheral blood. The CDR3 region has the DNA TGTGCCAGCTCAACGTCACAGGGGAGAGGCTACACCTTC. Its protein is CASSTSQGRGYTF.